What follows are 27 T cell receptor beta chains derived from one specimen sequenced in a study of untreated major depressive disorder. Profiling relied on immunoSEQ multiplex PCR, and the TCRdb table lists in-frame clones only, not all of them. The sample gives almost 20,000 clones, 85% to 90% of which show up once; about 0.8% is in the top ten. Sequencing was done on a sample of CD4+ T cells from PBMCs. These receptors were collected from a woman aged 25 to 39 in good health.

This chain links TRBV28 with TRBJ2-2, with TRBD2 identical over 10 bases. Germline V gene lookup returns CDR1 MDHEN and CDR2 SYDVKM. This CDR3 spans 17 amino acids. The trim removed 6 bases at V and 2 bases at J, leaving 9 bases unmatched. The DNA of the CDR3 is TGTGCCAGCAGGCGGATTAGCGGGAGGCACAACACCGGGGAGCTGTTTTTT. Protein sequence: CASRRISGRHNTGELFF.

This clone was recorded only once. The V call is TRBV11-2, the J call TRBJ1-2, with 8 bases identical to TRBD1. The CDR3 totals 14 residues. Germline V lookup: CDR1 SGHAT, CDR2 FQNNGV. Losses at the gene ends were 6 bases for V and 8 bases for J; bases not matched to a gene: 11. The CDR3 coding sequence is TGTGCCAGCAGTCCCCAAACCAGGGGGCAAGGCTACACCTTC. This gives the protein CASSPQTRGQGYTF.

The rearrangement uses TRBV6-1 and TRBJ2-3; a possible D gene is TRBD1 (5 bases). V lost 1 base and J 4 bases, leaving 6 bases between the germline ends. Germline V gene lookup returns CDR1 MNHNS and CDR2 SASEGT. CDR3 length: 13 residues. This chain's CDR3 is CASSEVGADTQYF. CDR3 sequence (DNA): TGTGCCAGCAGTGAAGTAGGGGCAGATACGCAGTATTTT.

This clone came up once. V and J are TRBV18 and TRBJ2-7; 11 positions agree with TRBD1. CDR1 and CDR2 (germline): KGHSH, LQKENI. V was clipped by 3 bases and J by 3 bases; unmatched bases: 10. The CDR3 is 17 residues long. The CDR3 bases are TGTGCCAGCTCACCGCAGAGCGGGACAGGGGGGGGCTACGAGCAGTACTTC. Its translation is CASSPQSGTGGGYEQYF.

The chain combines TRBV5-1 with TRBJ2-1; TRBD2 might be the D (5 bases). Germline CDR1 and CDR2: SGHRS and YFSETQ. The CDR3 length is 14 residues. Trimming took off 0 bases at V and 4 bases at J, with 8 bases between the two ends. The CDR3 region is CASSLGAVYNEQFF. The CDR3 region has the DNA TGCGCCAGCAGCTTGGGAGCGGTTTACAATGAGCAGTTCTTC.

The genes are TRBV5-1 and TRBJ2-3; 8 bases map to TRBD1. CDR1 and CDR2 from the germline V gene are SGHRS and YFSETQ. The CDR3 has 14 residues. V trimming: 4 bases; J trimming: 3 bases; junction bases outside the gene matches: 4. CDR3 region: CASSPGQGTDTQYF. The CDR3 bases are TGCGCCAGCAGCCCCGGACAGGGTACAGATACGCAGTATTTT.

J is TRBJ2-1 and V is TRBV7-2; D call uncertain. V was cut by 3 bases and J by 7 bases, with 13 bases left in between. The CDR3 is 14 residues long. The V gene's germline CDR1 is SGHTA and CDR2 FQGNSA. The CDR3, as DNA: TGTGCCAGCAGCTTGGGCCCGACGGGTAATGAGCAGTTCTTC. Protein: CASSLGPTGNEQFF.

The V and J genes are TRBV20-1 and TRBJ2-7; perhaps TRBD1 as D (6 bases). Trimming shortened V by 5 bases and J by 6 bases, and 11 bases separated the two germline ends. Germline-derived CDR1 and CDR2 are DFQATT and SNEGSKA (reference sequence). This CDR3 spans 11 amino acids. The DNA for the CDR3 is TGCAGTGCTGTCCGGACAGTCGAGCAGTACTTC. This codes for CSAVRTVEQYF.

This chain links TRBV7-3 with TRBJ2-1; TRBD1 aligns across 8 bases. The J segment lost 8 bases and the V segment lost 4 bases, leaving 1 base of the junction unmatched. There are 12 residues in the CDR3. Germline loops: CDR1 SGHTA, CDR2 FQGTGA. CDR3 coding DNA: TGTGCCAGCAGCTCGACAGGGGATGAGCAGTTCTTC. It translates to CASSSTGDEQFF.

V gene TRBV11-3 combines with J gene TRBJ2-2; a weak D match, TRBD2 (6 bases). CDR1 SGHNT and CDR2 YENEEA come from the germline V gene. The V end was cut by 3 bases, the J end by 1 base, with 9 bases between. This CDR3 has 15 amino acids. Here the CDR3 DNA reads TGTGCCAGCAGCTTGTCGGGGGTGAACACCGGGGAGCTGTTTTTT. Amino acid sequence: CASSLSGVNTGELFF.

The gene calls are TRBV27 and TRBJ2-7; no clear D. Per germline, CDR1 MNHEY and CDR2 SMNVEV (reference sequence). The CDR3 sequence is 12 residues long. V gave up 2 bases and J gave up 7 bases, with 9 bases separating them. The CDR3 is CASSLNDGEQYF. The DNA of the CDR3 is TGTGCCAGCAGTTTAAATGACGGGGAGCAGTACTTC.

This chain joins TRBV18 and TRBJ2-1, with 12 nucleotides matching TRBD2. The CDR3 length is 14 residues. Germline assignment: CDR1 KGHSH and CDR2 LQKENI. V lost 5 bases and J lost 8; bases outside the gene matches: 4. The CDR3 DNA sequence: TGTGCCAGCTCAGTGACTAGCGGGAGCTATGAGCAGTTCTTC. Translating it yields CASSVTSGSYEQFF.

A few counts support this clone. The DNA is omitted, as the CDR3 cannot be located on it reliably, and the CDR3 follows TCRdb's listing. The chain has TRBV7-2 and TRBJ2-7; TRBD2 reflects the table's D call only, with no check against the DNA. The CDR3 spans 15 amino acids, including both terminal residues. Looked up from germline, CDR1 is SGHTA and CDR2 is FQGNSA. CDR3 protein: CASSLAVGSGASWYF.

The chain employs TRBV29-1 and TRBJ1-4; D not certain. Looked up from germline, CDR1 is SQVTM and CDR2 is ANQGSEA. The V and J ends lost 7 bases and 4 bases respectively, with 16 bases between them. The CDR3 runs to 14 residues. The CDR3 bases are TGCAGCGGTGTTCTAACCGGGAATAATGAAAAACTGTTTTTT. Protein sequence: CSGVLTGNNEKLFF.

J is TRBJ2-7 and V is TRBV18, with 13 bases aligning to TRBD2. J was trimmed by 2 bases and V by 4 bases; bases with no gene match: 14. This CDR3 spans 19 amino acids. The germline V gene has CDR1 KGHSH and CDR2 LQKENI. The DNA of the CDR3 is TGTGCCAGCTCACTGGGACTAGCGGGGTCATCAAACGGGGCCTACGAGCAGTACTTC. The encoded protein is CASSLGLAGSSNGAYEQYF. Complete variable domain (other parts from reference TRBV18 and TRBJ2-7): NAGVMQNPRHLVRRRGQEARLRCSPMKGHSHVYWYRQLPEEGLKFMVYLQKENIIDESGMPKERFSAEFPKEGPSILRIQQVVRGDSAAYFCASSLGLAGSSNGAYEQYFGPGTRLTVT.

V and J are TRBV28 and TRBJ2-1; no reliable D call. Germline V gene lookup returns CDR1 MDHEN and CDR2 SYDVKM. The V end was cut by 3 bases, the J end by 8 bases, with 11 bases between. CDR3 length: 13 residues. The CDR3 region has the DNA TGTGCCAGCAGTTTGGTTCATTTGGATGAGCAGTTCTTC. Translating gives CASSLVHLDEQFF.

The gene calls are TRBV30 and TRBJ1-5; tentative D call: TRBD1 (6 bases). Germline V lookup: CDR1 GTSNPN, CDR2 SVGIG (reference sequence). The CDR3 spans 15 residues. Trimming stripped 4 bases from V and 2 bases from J, with 15 bases between. CDR3 sequence (DNA): TGTGCCTGGAACGCTGAGGGGGACCGCAATCAGCCCCAGCATTTT. This codes for CAWNAEGDRNQPQHF.

The rearrangement links TRBV28 to TRBJ2-1; unclear D gene. This CDR3 is 12 amino acids long. V shed 4 bases and J shed 9 bases, with 10 bases lying between them. Germline values: CDR1 MDHEN, CDR2 SYDVKM. DNA for the CDR3: TGTGCCAGCAGTTGGGAAGGCATTGAGCAGTTCTTC. This sequence encodes CASSWEGIEQFF.

This sequence joins TRBV13 and TRBJ2-1, with 11 bases that match TRBD2. V lost 5 bases to trimming and J lost 7 bases; unmatched junction nucleotides: 16. The CDR3 runs 18 residues. Germline V lookup: CDR1 PRHDT, CDR2 FYEKMQ (reference sequence). CDR3 residues: CASSPPPPTSGKGNEQFF. In nucleotides, the CDR3 is TGTGCCAGCAGCCCGCCACCCCCGACTAGCGGGAAAGGTAATGAGCAGTTCTTC.

V usage is TRBV7-3 and J usage is TRBJ2-2; D possibly matches TRBD1 or TRBD2 (6 bases each). The CDR3 is 17 amino acids. Trimming removed 2 bases at V and 2 bases at J, with 15 bases between. Germline loops: CDR1 SGHTA, CDR2 FQGTGA. CDR3 region: CASSLLNWGANTGELFF. CDR3 nucleotide sequence: TGTGCCAGCAGCTTATTGAACTGGGGGGCAAACACCGGGGAGCTGTTTTTT.

CDR3 coding DNA: TGTGCCAGCAGTGCCCTAGCGGATACGCAGTATTTT. This gives the protein CASSALADTQYF. The chain is built from TRBV2 and TRBJ2-3, with D perhaps matching TRBD2 (6 bases). This CDR3 has 12 amino acids. From germline, CDR1 is SNHLY and CDR2 FYNNEI. The V end lost 4 bases, the J end lost 6 bases, and 8 bases lay between the germline ends.

The CDR3: CASSALDRGRAEAFF. The CDR3 nucleotides are TGTGCCAGCAGTGCCCTAGACAGGGGGCGGGCTGAAGCTTTCTTT. This rearrangement joins TRBV2 to TRBJ1-1; TRBD1 matches at 10 bases. The CDR3 extends over 15 amino acids. The V gene end was trimmed by 4 bases and the J gene end by 6 bases; junction bases not matched to a gene: 8. From germline, CDR1 is SNHLY and CDR2 FYNNEI.

The V call is TRBV4-3, the J call TRBJ2-3; no clear D. Trimming removed 0 bases from V and 10 bases from J, with 11 bases in between. CDR3 length: 13 amino acids. Germline-derived CDR1 and CDR2 are LGHNA and YSLEER. CDR3 region: CASSQDPAGAQYF. CDR3 DNA: TGCGCCAGCAGCCAAGATCCGGCAGGCGCGCAGTATTTT.

This sequence joins TRBV4-3 and TRBJ2-5; D possibly uses TRBD1 or TRBD2 (5 bases each). Trimming cost V 0 bases and J 4 bases, with 12 bases left between them. The CDR3 contains 15 residues. Germline-derived CDR1 and CDR2 are LGHNA and YSLEER. The CDR3 loop is CASSQEVQGAETQYF. The CDR3 bases are TGCGCCAGCAGCCAAGAAGTGCAGGGAGCAGAGACCCAGTACTTC.

The V gene is TRBV9, the J gene TRBJ2-5, with 8 bases matching TRBD2. V lost 4 bases, J lost 5 bases, and 7 bases stayed unmatched. Germline CDR1 reads SGDLS; CDR2 reads YYNGEE. This CDR3 contains 14 residues. As DNA, the CDR3 is TGTGCCAGCAGCCCCCGGACTAGCCGGGAGACCCAGTACTTC. Encoded protein: CASSPRTSRETQYF. The whole variable domain, remainder taken from reference TRBV9 and TRBJ2-5, is DSGVTQTPKHLITATGQRVTLRCSPRSGDLSVYWYQQSLDQGLQFLIQYYNGEERAKGNILERFSAQQFPDLHSELNLSSLELGDSALYFCASSPRTSRETQYFGPGTRLLVL.

The rearrangement joins TRBV11-2 to TRBJ2-5; D tentatively reads TRBD1 or TRBD2 (6 bases each). The CDR3 totals 15 residues. The germline CDR1 and CDR2 sequences are SGHAT and FQNNGV. V was shortened by 2 bases and J by 5 bases, with 15 bases between the two germline ends. The CDR3 here is CASSLRSGARETQYF. The CDR3 nucleotides are TGTGCCAGCAGCTTAAGGTCGGGGGCCCGGGAGACCCAGTACTTC.

The rearrangement joins TRBV28 to TRBJ2-2; 12 bases are a match to TRBD2. V gave up 4 bases and J gave up 6 bases; unmatched junction bases: 12. There are 18 residues in the CDR3. The V gene's germline CDR1 is MDHEN and CDR2 SYDVKM. The CDR3 here is CASSSTPRLAGVSGELFF. For the CDR3, the DNA is TGTGCCAGCAGTTCCACCCCCCGACTAGCGGGAGTTTCCGGGGAGCTGTTTTTT.